A single sample is the source of the 30 T cell receptor beta chains below, sequenced in a study of T cells in localized non-small cell lung cancer. Method: immunoSEQ multiplex PCR; TCRdb's copy keeps in-frame clones and lacks some. Of 2,000 to 2,500 clones in the sample, roughly 30% were seen once. The sample in question was normal lung tissue next to the tumor, obtained before any cancer treatment. All receptors derive from a woman aged 40-69 years with stage II squamous cell lung carcinoma.

This clone ranks as medium-sized. V usage is TRBV11-3 and J usage is TRBJ2-5, with D possibly being TRBD1 or TRBD2 (5 bases each). The V end was cut by 5 bases, the J end by 6 bases, with 19 bases between. There are 15 residues in the CDR3. Germline-derived CDR1 and CDR2 are SGHNT and YENEEA. CDR3 residues: CASSDGAGRFQTQYF. The CDR3 DNA follows: TGTGCCAGCAGCGACGGGGCGGGCCGGTTCCAGACCCAGTACTTC.

This chain connects TRBV29-1 to TRBJ1-1, with 9 bases identical to TRBD1. The CDR3 has 12 residues. J gave up 3 bases and V 7 bases, and 3 bases lay outside the gene matches. The germline gives CDR1 SQVTM, CDR2 ANQGSEA. CDR3 residues: CSARTGDTEAFF. DNA for the CDR3: TGCAGCGCCCGGACAGGGGACACTGAAGCTTTCTTT.

This clone was counted once. V is TRBV5-1 and J is TRBJ2-1, with 7 positions matching TRBD2. V lost 0 bases, J lost 0 bases, and 3 bases stayed unmatched. Germline CDR1 SGHRS, CDR2 YFSETQ. The CDR3 is made up of 16 amino acids. The CDR3 here is CASSLAGTNSYNEQFF. CDR3 nucleotide sequence: TGCGCCAGCAGCTTGGCTGGGACTAACTCCTACAATGAGCAGTTCTTC.

The chain employs TRBV19 and TRBJ1-2; TRBD1 might be the D (5 bases). Germline loops: CDR1 LNHDA, CDR2 SQIVND (reference sequence). Trimming cost V 5 bases and J 8 bases, with 12 bases left between them. The CDR3 totals 12 residues. The CDR3 loop reads CASSLRGGGYTF. CDR3 coding DNA: TGTGCCAGTAGTCTGAGGGGTGGCGGCTACACCTTC.

The V gene is TRBV11-3, the J gene TRBJ2-5; D tentatively reads TRBD1 or TRBD2 (5 bases each). V lost 5 bases and J lost 2, with 21 bases in between. The germline V gene encodes CDR1 SGHNT and CDR2 YENEEA. The CDR3 spans 17 residues. CDR3 protein: CASSLGPPGRNQETQYF. CDR3 nucleotide sequence: TGTGCCAGCAGCCTGGGCCCACCGGGACGGAATCAAGAGACCCAGTACTTC.

This rearrangement joins TRBV29-1 to TRBJ2-1; 7 bases match TRBD2. This CDR3 spans 14 amino acids. The germline gives CDR1 SQVTM, CDR2 ANQGSEA. J lost 4 bases, V lost 0 bases, and 3 bases had no gene match. Here the CDR3 DNA reads TGCAGCGTTGAAGATCGGGGAGGGTACAATGAGCAGTTCTTC. It yields the protein CSVEDRGGYNEQFF.

The chain has TRBV15 and TRBJ2-3, with D possibly being TRBD1 (6 bases). The V end lost 1 base, the J end lost 6 bases, and 17 bases lay between the germline ends. Germline CDR1 reads LNHNV; CDR2 reads YYDKDF (reference sequence). CDR3 length equals 16 residues. The CDR3 loop is CATSRGATGTADTQYF. DNA of the CDR3: TGTGCCACCAGCAGAGGGGCAACAGGGACCGCGGATACGCAGTATTTT.

This clone has just a few counts. The V gene is TRBV12-5, the J gene TRBJ1-1; possibly TRBD1 for D (5 bases). This CDR3 region has 14 residues. The V end was cut by 6 bases, the J end by 6 bases, with 17 bases between. The V gene's germline CDR1 is LGHNT and CDR2 FRNRAP. The CDR3 DNA reads as TGTGCTAGTGGCGAAGCAGGGCCGTGGGCTGAAGCTTTCTTT. It yields the protein CASGEAGPWAEAFF. Full variable domain (outside the CDR3, taken from reference TRBV12-5 and TRBJ1-1): DARVTQTPRHKVTEMGQEVTMRCQPILGHNTVFWYRQTMMQGLELLAYFRNRAPLDDSGMPKDRFSAEMPDATLATLKIQPSEPRDSAVYFCASGEAGPWAEAFFGQGTRLTVV.

J is TRBJ2-6 and V is TRBV19, with D tentatively TRBD2 (7 bases). The CDR3 totals 17 residues. Germline CDR1 is LNHDA and CDR2 is SQIVND (reference sequence). The ends were cut back, 6 bases at V and 0 bases at J, with 15 bases in the middle. CDR3 DNA sequence: TGTGCCAGTAGACCCACGGGGGGCCACTCTGGGGCCAACGTCCTGACTTTC. Translating it yields CASRPTGGHSGANVLTF.

The chain carries TRBV11-3 and TRBJ1-4; D may be TRBD1 (5 bases). The CDR3 loop spans 14 amino acids. The V gene's germline CDR1 is SGHNT and CDR2 YENEEA. V was shortened by 3 bases and J by 7 bases, with 12 bases between the two germline ends. CDR3: CASSFRGKSEKLFF. CDR3 bases: TGTGCCAGCAGCTTCCGGGGGAAGAGTGAAAAACTGTTTTTT.

The chain employs TRBV18 and TRBJ1-1, with D possibly matching TRBD1 (5 bases). Trimming stripped 3 bases from V and 11 bases from J, with 13 bases between. The CDR3 extends over 12 amino acids. Germline CDR1 is KGHSH and CDR2 is LQKENI. CDR3 DNA sequence: TGTGCCAGCTCACCGGGGGGTAAGGGGGCTTTCTTT. Amino acid sequence: CASSPGGKGAFF.

The rearrangement uses TRBV18 and TRBJ1-1; no clear D. The CDR3 has 14 residues. CDR1 is KGHSH, CDR2 LQKENI, per germline. Trimming took 5 bases from V and 4 from J, leaving 14 bases between them. The CDR3, as DNA: TGTGCCAGCTCATCGAACGACCCGGCCACTGAAGCTTTCTTT. Protein product: CASSSNDPATEAFF.

This clone was seen just once. The CDR3 reads CASSWRASGATGELFF. CDR3 bases: TGCGCCAGCAGCTGGAGGGCTAGCGGGGCGACCGGGGAGCTGTTTTTT. This rearrangement joins TRBV5-1 to TRBJ2-2; TRBD2 agrees at 9 bases. CDR1 and CDR2 from the germline V gene are SGHRS and YFSETQ. The CDR3 consists of 16 residues. V was clipped by 3 bases and J by 5 bases; unmatched bases: 8.

The CDR3 reads CASRPGQGETEAFF. CDR3 in DNA: TGCGCCAGCAGACCAGGACAGGGTGAGACTGAAGCTTTCTTT. The gene calls are TRBV5-1 and TRBJ1-1; 8 bases agree with TRBD1. V shed 5 bases, J shed 5 bases, and the junction held 8 bases outside the gene matches. The CDR3 is made up of 14 amino acids. Germline V gives CDR1 SGHRS, CDR2 YFSETQ.

This clone was recorded once. The V and J genes are TRBV15 and TRBJ1-2; maybe TRBD1 (5 bases). Germline CDR1 LNHNV, CDR2 YYDKDF (reference sequence). V lost 0 bases and J 6 bases, leaving 11 bases between the germline ends. The length of the CDR3 is 14 residues. CDR3 loop: CATSRDAGPDGYTF. CDR3 bases: TGTGCCACCAGCAGAGACGCGGGGCCGGATGGCTACACCTTC.

The gene calls are TRBV1 and TRBJ2-7; TRBD2 is the table's D call and was not checked against the DNA. TRBV1 corresponds to a pseudogene. This CDR3 spans 16 amino acids. The CDR3 DNA sequence: TGCGCCAGCAGCCAAGGACGGGCGGGAGGGCCCCTTGAGCAGTACTTC. It specifies CASSQGRAGGPLEQYF.

This sequence joins TRBV5-1 and TRBJ1-5; D remains unclear. CDR3 length: 14 amino acids. The V gene's germline CDR1 is SGHRS and CDR2 YFSETQ. The ends were cut back, 4 bases at V and 2 bases at J, with 10 bases in the middle. CDR3 sequence (DNA): TGCGCCAGCAGCAGAGATGGGGGCAATCAGCCCCAGCATTTT. Amino acids: CASSRDGGNQPQHF.

The chain is built from TRBV18 and TRBJ1-3; TRBD1 matches 7 bases. CDR1 and CDR2 (germline): KGHSH, LQKENI. V was clipped by 4 bases and J by 0 bases; unmatched bases: 6. The CDR3 is 16 amino acids. The CDR3: CASSHRDSSSGNTIYF. The DNA of the CDR3 is TGTGCCAGCTCACACCGGGACAGCAGCTCTGGAAACACCATATATTTT. The full variable domain, rest sourced from reference TRBV18 and TRBJ1-3, is NAGVMQNPRHLVRRRGQEARLRCSPMKGHSHVYWYRQLPEEGLKFMVYLQKENIIDESGMPKERFSAEFPKEGPSILRIQQVVRGDSAAYFCASSHRDSSSGNTIYFGEGSWLTVV.

A few counts support this clone. V is TRBV18 and J is TRBJ1-6, with a tentative D call TRBD1 (6 bases). The V gene lost 4 bases and the J gene lost 10 bases, with 17 bases spanning the gap. Germline-derived CDR1 and CDR2 are KGHSH and LQKENI. The CDR3 spans 15 residues. CDR3 sequence: CASSLTRGGGSPLHF. CDR3 in DNA: TGTGCCAGCTCACTGACCAGGGGAGGAGGGTCACCCCTCCACTTT.

This chain links TRBV6-8 with TRBJ1-2; D is perhaps TRBD1 (6 bases). V lost 6 bases, J lost 4 bases, and 18 bases lay in between. The germline V gene encodes CDR1 MNHGY and CDR2 SAAAGT. The CDR3 is 15 amino acids. The CDR3 DNA reads as TGTGCCAGCAGCTACGGGACATCCAACGTCTATGGCTACACCTTC. Amino acids: CASSYGTSNVYGYTF.

V usage is TRBV28 and J usage is TRBJ1-1; no definite D call. CDR3 length: 13 amino acids. Trimming stripped 1 base from V and 4 bases from J, with 7 bases between. CDR1 is MDHEN, CDR2 SYDVKM, per germline. Written as DNA, the CDR3 is TGTGCCAGCAGTTTATCCGGTGTCACTGAAGCTTTCTTT. Protein product: CASSLSGVTEAFF. Looking up the rest from reference TRBV28 and TRBJ1-1 gives the full variable domain: DVKVTQSSRYLVKRTGEKVFLECVQDMDHENMFWYRQDPGLGLRLIYFSYDVKMKEKGDIPEGYSVSREKKERFSLILESASTNQTSMYLCASSLSGVTEAFFGQGTRLTVV.

By share, this clone counts as medium-sized. The genes are TRBV6-8 and TRBJ1-3; D not resolved. The CDR3 covers 15 residues. In germline, CDR1 is MNHGY, CDR2 SAAAGT. V was trimmed by 6 bases and J by 0 bases, leaving 12 bases between them. Here the CDR3 reads CASSSQFTSGNTIYF. The CDR3 DNA reads as TGTGCCAGCAGCTCCCAATTTACCTCTGGAAACACCATATATTTT.

The chain uses TRBV14 and TRBJ2-7; D ambiguous. Germline V gives CDR1 SGHDN, CDR2 FVKESK. The CDR3 has 12 amino acids. Trimming stripped 3 bases from V and 3 bases from J, with 6 bases between. The CDR3 DNA reads TGTGCCAGCAGCCATGATTACTACGAGCAGTACTTC. Its protein product is CASSHDYYEQYF.

A few counts support this clone. The chain combines TRBV18 with TRBJ2-5, with 8 bases lining up with TRBD2. The ends lost 5 bases at V and 5 bases at J; junction bases unmatched: 10. Looked up from germline, CDR1 is KGHSH and CDR2 is LQKENI. CDR3 length equals 15 residues. Here the CDR3 reads CASSALAGSGETQYF. The CDR3, as DNA: TGTGCCAGCTCAGCCTTAGCGGGATCTGGGGAGACCCAGTACTTC.

The V call is TRBV11-3, the J call TRBJ1-1; 9 nucleotides line up with TRBD1. The trim removed 1 base at V and 7 bases at J, leaving 10 bases unmatched. Per germline, CDR1 SGHNT and CDR2 YENEEA. This CDR3 has 16 amino acids. The CDR3 sequence: CASSLGAGTGRGEAFF. For the CDR3, the DNA is TGTGCCAGCAGCTTAGGGGCCGGGACAGGGAGGGGTGAAGCTTTCTTT.

The rearrangement links TRBV30 to TRBJ2-6; D possibly corresponds to TRBD1 (5 bases). The length of the CDR3 is 15 residues. Germline V gene lookup returns CDR1 GTSNPN and CDR2 SVGIG (reference sequence). V lost 4 bases, J lost 2 bases, and 12 bases lay in between. CDR3 nucleotides: TGTGCCTGGAACCTACAGGCGGCTGGGGCCAACGTCCTGACTTTC. It codes for CAWNLQAAGANVLTF.

Written as DNA, the CDR3 is TGTGCCTCCCCCGATGCCCCCCTTGGCTACACCTTC. It yields the protein CASPDAPLGYTF. This chain links TRBV30 with TRBJ1-2; D gene uncertain. The V and J ends lost 7 bases and 7 bases respectively, with 16 bases between them. CDR3 length: 12 amino acids. Per the germline V gene, CDR1 is GTSNPN and CDR2 is SVGIG (reference sequence).

The V and J genes are TRBV19 and TRBJ2-3; D may be TRBD2 (6 bases). The CDR3 sequence is 15 residues long. V lost 3 bases, J lost 3 bases, and 13 bases lay in between. Germline CDR1 and CDR2: LNHDA and SQIVND (reference sequence). CDR3: CASSIGAGRTDTQYF. CDR3 coding DNA: TGTGCCAGTAGTATTGGGGCAGGGAGGACAGATACGCAGTATTTT.

V and J are TRBV6-8 and TRBJ1-1; 10 bases are shared with TRBD1. There are 14 residues in the CDR3. Per the germline V gene, CDR1 is MNHGY and CDR2 is SAAAGT. The V segment lost 8 bases and the J segment 0 bases; nucleotides outside the gene matches: 3. CDR3 residues: CASSGTGVNTEAFF. The DNA for the CDR3 is TGTGCCAGCTCCGGGACAGGGGTGAACACTGAAGCTTTCTTT.

CDR3 in amino acids: CASSEFSGGITDTQYF. The CDR3 DNA reads as TGTGCCAGCAGTGAATTTAGCGGGGGGATAACAGATACGCAGTATTTT. This chain links TRBV2 with TRBJ2-3; TRBD2 agrees at 10 bases. In germline, CDR1 is SNHLY, CDR2 FYNNEI. Losses at the gene ends were 2 bases for V and 3 bases for J; bases not matched to a gene: 5. CDR3 length: 16 residues.